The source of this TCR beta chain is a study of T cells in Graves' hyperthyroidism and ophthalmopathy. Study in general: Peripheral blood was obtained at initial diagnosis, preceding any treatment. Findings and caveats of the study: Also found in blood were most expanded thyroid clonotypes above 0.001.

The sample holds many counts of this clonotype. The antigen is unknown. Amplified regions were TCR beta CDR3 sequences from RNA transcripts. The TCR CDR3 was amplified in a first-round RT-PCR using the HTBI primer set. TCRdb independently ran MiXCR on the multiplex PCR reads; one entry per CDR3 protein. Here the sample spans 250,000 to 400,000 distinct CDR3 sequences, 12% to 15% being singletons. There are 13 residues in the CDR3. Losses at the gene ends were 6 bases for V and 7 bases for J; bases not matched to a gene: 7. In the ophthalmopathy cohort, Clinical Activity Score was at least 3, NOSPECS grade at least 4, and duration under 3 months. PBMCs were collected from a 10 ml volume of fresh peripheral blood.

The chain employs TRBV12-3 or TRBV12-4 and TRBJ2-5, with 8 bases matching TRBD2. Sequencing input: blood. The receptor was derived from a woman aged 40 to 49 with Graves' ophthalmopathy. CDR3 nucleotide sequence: TGTGCCAGCAGGGCGGGGGGACTAGGGACCCAGTACTTC. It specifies CASRAGGLGTQYF.